The subject of this entry is one T cell receptor beta chain. Its specificity is not known. The sample comes from a study of cytomegalovirus exposure and HLA in healthy donors. Findings of the study overall: With high specificity and sensitivity, the classifier reportedly diagnosed cytomegalovirus status. The study recorded 160 or so TCR beta chains that were cytomegalovirus-associated.

Sequencing was performed with immunoSEQ multiplex PCR; in TCRdb, only in-frame clones are kept and a portion is missing. Found here are 60,000 to 70,000 clones, 80% to 95% of them singletons; the top ten hold under 5.5%. Germline assignment: CDR1 MNHEY and CDR2 SVGAGI. The CDR3 is made up of 15 amino acids. Unmatched junction bases numbered 10, after V lost 7 bases and J lost 5 bases. The sequence was obtained from a man between 18 and 35 years old in good health and CMV-seropositive. What was sequenced was PBMCs. V and J are TRBV6-5 and TRBJ2-4; TRBD1 aligns across 8 bases. CDR3 in amino acids: CASTPEDRAENIQYF. CDR3 DNA sequence: TGTGCCAGCACCCCAGAGGACAGGGCCGAAAACATTCAGTACTTC.